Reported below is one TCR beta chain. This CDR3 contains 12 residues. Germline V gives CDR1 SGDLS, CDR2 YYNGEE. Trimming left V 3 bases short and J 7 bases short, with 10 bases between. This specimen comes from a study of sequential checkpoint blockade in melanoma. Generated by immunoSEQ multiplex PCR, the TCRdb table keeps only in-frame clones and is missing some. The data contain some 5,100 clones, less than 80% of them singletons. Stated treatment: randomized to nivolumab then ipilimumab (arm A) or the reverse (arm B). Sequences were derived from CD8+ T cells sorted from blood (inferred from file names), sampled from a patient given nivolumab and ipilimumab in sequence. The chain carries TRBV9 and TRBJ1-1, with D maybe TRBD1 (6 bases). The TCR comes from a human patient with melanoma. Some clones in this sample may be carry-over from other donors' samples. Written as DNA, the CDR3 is TGTGCCAGCAGCGCCGACAGGCTTGAAGCTTTCTTT. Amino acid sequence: CASSADRLEAFF.